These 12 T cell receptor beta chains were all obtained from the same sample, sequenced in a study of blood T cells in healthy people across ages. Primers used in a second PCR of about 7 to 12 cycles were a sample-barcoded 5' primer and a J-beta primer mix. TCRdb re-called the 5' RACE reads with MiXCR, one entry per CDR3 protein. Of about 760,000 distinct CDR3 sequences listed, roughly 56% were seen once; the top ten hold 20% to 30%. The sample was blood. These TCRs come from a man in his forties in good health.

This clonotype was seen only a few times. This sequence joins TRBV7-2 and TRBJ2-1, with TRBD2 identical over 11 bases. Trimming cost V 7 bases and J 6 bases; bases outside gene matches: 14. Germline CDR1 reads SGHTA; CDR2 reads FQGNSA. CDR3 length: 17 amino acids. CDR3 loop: CASKWGPTSGKSNEQFF. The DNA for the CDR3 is TGTGCCAGCAAGTGGGGACCGACTAGCGGGAAAAGCAATGAGCAGTTCTTC.

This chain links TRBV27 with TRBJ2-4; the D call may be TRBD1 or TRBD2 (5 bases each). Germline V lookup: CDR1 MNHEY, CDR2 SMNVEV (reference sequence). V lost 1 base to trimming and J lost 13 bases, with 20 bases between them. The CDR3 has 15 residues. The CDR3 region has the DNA TGTGCCAGCAGTTTATTCCGCAGGGACGGCAATGAGCAGTACTTC. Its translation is CASSLFRRDGNEQYF.

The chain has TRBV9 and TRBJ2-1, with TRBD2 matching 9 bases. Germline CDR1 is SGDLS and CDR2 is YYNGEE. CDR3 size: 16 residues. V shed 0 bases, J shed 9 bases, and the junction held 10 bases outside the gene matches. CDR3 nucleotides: TGTGCCAGCAGCGTAGAAAGTAGCGGGAGTCCCCGTGAGCAGTTCTTC. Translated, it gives CASSVESSGSPREQFF.

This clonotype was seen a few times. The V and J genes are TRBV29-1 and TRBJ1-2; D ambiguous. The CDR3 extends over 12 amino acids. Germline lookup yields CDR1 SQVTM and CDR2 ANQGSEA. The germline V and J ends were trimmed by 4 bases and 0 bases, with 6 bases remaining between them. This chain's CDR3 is CSVVHPNYGYTF. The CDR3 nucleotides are TGCAGCGTTGTTCACCCTAACTATGGCTACACCTTC. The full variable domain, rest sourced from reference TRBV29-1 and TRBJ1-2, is SAVISQKPSRDICQRGTSLTIQCQVDSQVTMMFWYRQQPGQSLTLIATANQGSEATYESGFVIDKFPISRPNLTFSTLTVSNMSPEDSSIYLCSVVHPNYGYTFGSGTRLTVV.

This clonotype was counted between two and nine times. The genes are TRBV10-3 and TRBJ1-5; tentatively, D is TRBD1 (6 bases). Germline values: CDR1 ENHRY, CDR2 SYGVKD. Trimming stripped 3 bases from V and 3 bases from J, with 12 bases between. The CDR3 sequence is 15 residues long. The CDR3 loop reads CAISDRGWVNQPQHF. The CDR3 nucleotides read TGTGCCATCAGTGACAGGGGATGGGTCAATCAGCCCCAGCATTTT.

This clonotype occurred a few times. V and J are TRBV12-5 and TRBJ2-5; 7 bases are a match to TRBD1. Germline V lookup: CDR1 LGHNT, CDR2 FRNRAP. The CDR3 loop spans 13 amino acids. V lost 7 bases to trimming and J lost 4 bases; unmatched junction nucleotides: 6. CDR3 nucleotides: TGTGCTAGTGCCGTACAGGGGTTAGAGACCCAGTACTTC. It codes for CASAVQGLETQYF.

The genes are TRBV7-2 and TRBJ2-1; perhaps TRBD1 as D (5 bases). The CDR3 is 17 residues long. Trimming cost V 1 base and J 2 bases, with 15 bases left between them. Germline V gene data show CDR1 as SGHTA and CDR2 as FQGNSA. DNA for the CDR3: TGTGCCAGCAGCTTAGTGGCAGGGCAGGACCCCTACAATGAGCAGTTCTTC. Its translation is CASSLVAGQDPYNEQFF.

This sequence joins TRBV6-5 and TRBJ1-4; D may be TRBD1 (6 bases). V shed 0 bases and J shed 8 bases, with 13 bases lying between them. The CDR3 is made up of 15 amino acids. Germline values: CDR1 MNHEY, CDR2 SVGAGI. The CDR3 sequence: CASSYSLGAREKLFF. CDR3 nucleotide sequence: TGTGCCAGCAGTTACTCATTGGGGGCACGGGAAAAACTGTTTTTT.

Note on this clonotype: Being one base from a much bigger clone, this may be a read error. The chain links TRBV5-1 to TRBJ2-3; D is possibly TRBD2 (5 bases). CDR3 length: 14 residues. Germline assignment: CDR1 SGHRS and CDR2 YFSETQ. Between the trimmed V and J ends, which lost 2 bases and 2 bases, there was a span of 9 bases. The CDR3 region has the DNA TGCGCCAGCAGCTTCGGGATTCCCACAGATACGCAGTATTTT. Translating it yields CASSFGIPTDTQYF.

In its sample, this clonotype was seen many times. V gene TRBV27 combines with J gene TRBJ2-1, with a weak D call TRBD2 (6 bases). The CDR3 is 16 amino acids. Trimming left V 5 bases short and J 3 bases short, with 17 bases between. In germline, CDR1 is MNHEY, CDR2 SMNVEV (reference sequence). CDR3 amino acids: CASSTPKSGYYNEQFF. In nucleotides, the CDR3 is TGTGCCAGCAGTACTCCGAAGAGCGGGTACTACAATGAGCAGTTCTTC.

CDR3 sequence reads: CASTLAGEETQYF. For the CDR3, the DNA is TGTGCCAGCACATTAGCGGGAGAAGAGACCCAGTACTTC. The rearrangement uses TRBV12-3 or TRBV12-4 and TRBJ2-5; 9 nucleotides align to TRBD2. The V and J ends lost 7 bases and 3 bases, in that order; junction bases with no gene match: 3. This CDR3 is built from 13 residues.

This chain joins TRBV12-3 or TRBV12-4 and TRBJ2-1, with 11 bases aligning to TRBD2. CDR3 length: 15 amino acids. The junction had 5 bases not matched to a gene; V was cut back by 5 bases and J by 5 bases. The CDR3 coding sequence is TGTGCCAGCAGTACAACGACTAGCGGGGACAATGAGCAGTTCTTC. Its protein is CASSTTTSGDNEQFF.